This paragraph reports one T cell receptor beta chain. As yet, its antigen is unknown. This sample's treatment: randomized to nivolumab then ipilimumab (arm A) or the reverse (arm B). Libraries were prepared by immunoSEQ multiplex PCR; TCRdb keeps only in-frame clonotypes and omits some of them. The sample has 3,700 or so clones; 20% to 25% are singletons. This sample was included in a study of sequential checkpoint blockade in melanoma. About the research overall: TCRβ was sequenced from DNA of some 89 pretreatment tumors. Over 20 patients had matched tumor biopsies before treatment and at week 13 after nivolumab or ipilimumab alone.

Study results and caveats: Response in arm A was associated with pretreatment TIL clonality.

The ends were cut back, 4 bases at V and 5 bases at J, with 8 bases in the middle. Looked up from germline, CDR1 is KGHSH and CDR2 is LQKENI. This CDR3 contains 12 residues. The clonotype comes from a human donor with melanoma. This rearrangement joins TRBV18 to TRBJ2-5, with D uncertain. The sample consisted of tumor tissue (inferred from file names), taken from a patient given nivolumab and ipilimumab in sequence. The CDR3 protein is CASSQLTETQYF. The CDR3 DNA reads as TGTGCCAGCTCACAACTCACGGAGACCCAGTACTTC. The full variable domain, in which reference TRBV18 and TRBJ2-5 provide the parts outside the CDR3, is NAGVMQNPRHLVRRRGQEARLRCSPMKGHSHVYWYRQLPEEGLKFMVYLQKENIIDESGMPKERFSAEFPKEGPSILRIQQVVRGDSAAYFCASSQLTETQYFGPGTRLLVL.